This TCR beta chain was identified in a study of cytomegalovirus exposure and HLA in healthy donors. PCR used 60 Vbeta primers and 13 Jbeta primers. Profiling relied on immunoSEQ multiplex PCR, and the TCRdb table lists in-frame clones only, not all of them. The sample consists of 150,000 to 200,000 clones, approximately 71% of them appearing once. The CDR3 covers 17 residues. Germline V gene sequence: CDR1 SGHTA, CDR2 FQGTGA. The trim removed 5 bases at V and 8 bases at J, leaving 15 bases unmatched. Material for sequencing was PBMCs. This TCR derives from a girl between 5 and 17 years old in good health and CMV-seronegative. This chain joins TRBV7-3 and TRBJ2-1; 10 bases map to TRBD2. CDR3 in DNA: TGTGCCAGCAGCCCGAGTATGGTAGCGGGGGGCACCGATGAGCAGTTCTTC. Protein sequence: CASSPSMVAGGTDEQFF.